This entry describes one T cell receptor (beta chain). No antigen is known for it. Per germline, CDR1 MDHEN and CDR2 SYDVKM. The CDR3 covers 14 residues. J gave up 2 bases and V 8 bases, and 5 bases lay outside the gene matches. The PCR ran on 60 Vbeta and 13 Jbeta primers. The repertoire was sequenced with immunoSEQ multiplex PCR; TCRdb's copy has only in-frame clones and lacks some. The sample holds 170,000 or so clones, more than 65% seen once. The data belong to a study of cytomegalovirus exposure and HLA in healthy donors. Regarding the study as a whole: A previous analysis found most TCR beta V segments productive roughly 87% or roughly 30% of the time. When analyzed later, a missense DCLRE1C variant was found to be linked to TCR beta V- and J-gene trimming. Most CMV-associated TCR beta chains were later found to appear HLA-restricted.

This sequence was found in a woman between 50 and 59 years old in good health and CMV-seronegative. Sequenced material: PBMCs. The rearrangement joins TRBV28 to TRBJ2-3, with 9 bases lining up with TRBD2. The CDR3 DNA reads TGTGCCAGCGGAAAGCGGGGGGCCACAGATACGCAGTATTTT. Its translation is CASGKRGATDTQYF. The entire variable domain, with the rest obtained from reference TRBV28 and TRBJ2-3, is as follows: DVKVTQSSRYLVKRTGEKVFLECVQDMDHENMFWYRQDPGLGLRLIYFSYDVKMKEKGDIPEGYSVSREKKERFSLILESASTNQTSMYLCASGKRGATDTQYFGPGTRLTVL.